These 17 T cell receptor beta chains were sequenced from one sample in a study of T cells in Graves' hyperthyroidism and ophthalmopathy (dated 2019 in TCRdb). Receptor libraries were prepared by multiplex PCR. The sequencer listed for this sample is Illumina HiSeq 2000. TCR beta CDR3 regions were amplified from RNA transcripts. The TCR CDR3 was subjected to a first round of RT-PCR using the HTBI primer set and the Qiagen OneStep RT-PCR kit. The public reads were reanalyzed by TCRdb: fastp trimming at Q25, MiXCR alignment, in-frame beta chains only. Identical CDR3 protein sequences are pooled into one entry, listed with their most common genes and DNA. The sample table lists around 290,000 distinct CDR3 sequences, about a sixth of them with a count of one. The ten largest clonotypes hold over 50% of the sample. Sequencing was carried out using blood. These receptors were collected from a woman aged 60-70 years with Graves' ophthalmopathy.

This clonotype was detected ten times or more. The chain is built from TRBV27 and TRBJ1-2; 9 bases align to TRBD1. J was trimmed by 4 bases and V by 5 bases; bases with no gene match: 11. This CDR3 contains 16 residues. CDR1 MNHEY and CDR2 SMNVEV come from the germline V gene (reference sequence). CDR3 loop: CASSPGTGTGFYGYTF. For the CDR3, the DNA is TGTGCCAGCAGTCCCGGAACCGGGACAGGGTTCTATGGCTACACCTTC.

The sample holds a few counts of this clonotype. The chain uses TRBV20-1 and TRBJ1-5; D is perhaps TRBD1 (6 bases). The V gene lost 0 bases and the J gene lost 13 bases, with 10 bases spanning the gap. Per the germline V gene, CDR1 is DFQATT and CDR2 is SNEGSKA (reference sequence). The CDR3 length is 11 residues. The CDR3 here is CSAREGAGQHF. The CDR3 nucleotides read TGCAGTGCTAGAGAGGGGGCGGGACAGCATTTT.

In this sample, this clonotype turned up many times. The CDR3 sequence: CSAKEGQGGQPQHF. The CDR3 nucleotides are TGCAGTGCCAAGGAGGGGCAAGGCGGTCAGCCCCAGCATTTT. This chain uses TRBV20-1 with TRBJ1-5; D possibly corresponds to TRBD1 (5 bases). CDR1 and CDR2 (germline): DFQATT, SNEGSKA (reference sequence). V dropped 6 bases and J dropped 6 bases, with 18 bases sitting between them. The CDR3 is 14 residues long.

This clonotype was recorded at least ten times. V gene TRBV20-1 combines with J gene TRBJ2-1; 11 bases are shared with TRBD2. Germline V lookup: CDR1 DFQATT, CDR2 SNEGSKA (reference sequence). The J segment lost 5 bases and the V segment lost 5 bases, leaving 2 bases of the junction unmatched. The CDR3 loop spans 13 amino acids. This CDR3 is CSAPGLADNEQFF. CDR3 nucleotide sequence: TGCAGTGCTCCGGGACTAGCGGACAATGAGCAGTTCTTC.

The rearrangement joins TRBV5-1 to TRBJ2-3; TRBD2 might be the D (7 bases). CDR1 and CDR2 from the germline V gene are SGHRS and YFSETQ. V was shortened by 0 bases and J by 3 bases, with 17 bases between the two germline ends. CDR3 size: 17 residues. The DNA for the CDR3 is TGCGCCAGCAGCTTGGCCCCCGGGGGGCTAGCGACAGATACGCAGTATTTT. It specifies CASSLAPGGLATDTQYF.

The genes are TRBV4-1 and TRBJ2-1, with no clear D. The CDR3 has 13 amino acids. Germline-derived CDR1 and CDR2 are MGHRA and YSYEKL. V dropped 2 bases and J dropped 1 base, with 3 bases sitting between them. CDR3 sequence: CASSQTSYNEQFF. CDR3 DNA sequence: TGCGCCAGCAGCCAAACTTCCTACAATGAGCAGTTCTTC.

This clonotype was picked up many times. The V call is TRBV5-1, the J call TRBJ1-1, with a tentative D call TRBD1 (5 bases). The CDR3 totals 14 residues. CDR1 and CDR2 (germline): SGHRS, YFSETQ. V was trimmed by 4 bases and J by 4 bases, leaving 14 bases between them. The CDR3 DNA follows: TGCGCCAGCAGCGCCGGGACTCAGTTCACTGAAGCTTTCTTT. It yields the protein CASSAGTQFTEAFF. The full variable domain, rest sourced from reference TRBV5-1 and TRBJ1-1, is KAGVTQTPRYLIKTRGQQVTLSCSPISGHRSVSWYQQTPGQGLQFLFEYFSETQRNKGNFPGRFSGRQFSNSRSEMNVSTLELGDSALYLCASSAGTQFTEAFFGQGTRLTVV.

This clonotype was detected only a few times. The chain uses TRBV18 and TRBJ1-6; D is uncertain. V was clipped by 3 bases and J by 7 bases, with 7 bases between them. CDR1 and CDR2 (germline): KGHSH, LQKENI. This CDR3 contains 13 residues. CDR3: CASSPASNSPLHF. For the CDR3, the DNA is TGTGCCAGCTCACCCGCTTCCAATTCACCCCTCCACTTT.

This clonotype was counted only a few times. The J gene is TRBJ1-2, the V gene TRBV11-2; no reliable D call. V gave up 4 bases and J gave up 1 base, with 28 bases separating them. This CDR3 spans 20 amino acids. Germline CDR1 and CDR2: SGHAT and FQNNGV. The chain's CDR3 is CASSSSVGPLSPYFNYGYTF. Written as DNA, the CDR3 is TGTGCCAGCAGCTCCTCGGTTGGCCCCCTGAGCCCCTACTTTAACTATGGCTACACCTTC.

The genes are TRBV30 and TRBJ2-7; a weak D match, TRBD2 (6 bases). CDR1 is GTSNPN and CDR2 is SVGIG in the germline V gene (reference sequence). This CDR3 region has 12 residues. V was cut by 0 bases and J by 9 bases, with 12 bases left in between. The CDR3 region has the DNA TGTGCCTGGAGTGTGGGAGGAGGTAGGCAGTACTTC. Its translation: CAWSVGGGRQYF.

Many counts were recorded for this clonotype. CDR3 loop: CASSLVAGSYNEQFF. The CDR3 coding sequence is TGTGCCAGCAGCTTAGTAGCAGGATCCTACAATGAGCAGTTCTTC. This chain joins TRBV7-9 and TRBJ2-1; D uncertain. Trimming stripped 1 base from V and 1 base from J, with 8 bases between. Germline values: CDR1 SEHNR, CDR2 FQNEAQ (reference sequence). There are 15 residues in the CDR3. Drawing the rest from reference TRBV7-9 and TRBJ2-1, the complete variable domain is DTGVSQNPRHKITKRGQNVTFRCDPISEHNRLYWYRQTLGQGPEFLTYFQNEAQLEKSRLLSDRFSAERPKGSFSTLEIQRTEQGDSAMYLCASSLVAGSYNEQFFGPGTRLTVL.

This clonotype was observed a few times. The genes are TRBV5-1 and TRBJ1-3; no reliable D call. Trimming shortened V by 4 bases and J by 4 bases, and 15 bases separated the two germline ends. The CDR3 consists of 15 residues. The germline V gene encodes CDR1 SGHRS and CDR2 YFSETQ. CDR3 sequence reads: CASSVNFGEGNTIYF. The DNA for the CDR3 is TGCGCCAGCAGCGTCAACTTTGGGGAGGGAAACACCATATATTTT.

In its sample, this clonotype was seen many times. The chain links TRBV11-2 to TRBJ2-7; 11 nucleotides match TRBD2. The trim removed 5 bases at V and 4 bases at J, leaving 7 bases unmatched. Germline CDR1 is SGHAT and CDR2 is FQNNGV. The CDR3 length is 15 residues. The CDR3 DNA reads as TGTGCCAGCAGCCTGTGGACTAGCGGGTCGTACGAGCAGTACTTC. It encodes CASSLWTSGSYEQYF.

This clonotype has just a few counts. A much larger clone sits a single nucleotide away, making a read error possible. This chain uses TRBV6-1 with TRBJ1-5; D ambiguous. CDR1 is MNHNS and CDR2 is SASEGT in the germline V gene. The CDR3 sequence is 16 residues long. In DNA, the CDR3 is TGTGCCAGCAGTCCGGCCCGCGGGGAGAACAATCGGCCCCAGCATTTT. Protein product: CASSPARGENNRPQHF.

This sequence joins TRBV19 and TRBJ1-4; D remains unclear. In germline, CDR1 is LNHDA, CDR2 SQIVND (reference sequence). V lost 6 bases and J lost 6, with 17 bases in between. The CDR3 has 15 amino acids. CDR3 nucleotides: TGTGCCAGTAGGCCTGGGGAGGGCTGGGATGAAAAACTGTTTTTT. Protein sequence: CASRPGEGWDEKLFF.

Comments on this clonotype: A much bigger clone sits one base away, suggesting this may be a read error. The V and J genes are TRBV27 and TRBJ2-3, with 8 nucleotides matching TRBD2. The germline CDR1 and CDR2 sequences are MNHEY and SMNVEV (reference sequence). The CDR3 totals 14 residues. CDR3 DNA sequence: TGTGCCAGCGGTAGAGCGGGAGCCACAGATGCGCAGTATTTT. As protein: CASGRAGATDAQYF.

The chain carries TRBV3-1 and TRBJ2-2; D may be TRBD1 or TRBD2 (5 bases each). V was shortened by 1 base and J by 0 bases, with 21 bases between the two germline ends. Germline V lookup: CDR1 LGHDT, CDR2 YNNKEL (reference sequence). The CDR3 covers 20 residues. DNA for the CDR3: TGTGCCAGCAGCCAAGTTTGGGACGCCCGGGACGGAGCGAACACCGGGGAGCTGTTTTTT. Protein: CASSQVWDARDGANTGELFF. Complete variable domain (other parts from reference TRBV3-1 and TRBJ2-2): DTAVSQTPKYLVTQMGNDKSIKCEQNLGHDTMYWYKQDSKKFLKIMFSYNNKELIINETVPNRFSPKSPDKAHLNLHINSLELGDSAVYFCASSQVWDARDGANTGELFFGEGSRLTVL.